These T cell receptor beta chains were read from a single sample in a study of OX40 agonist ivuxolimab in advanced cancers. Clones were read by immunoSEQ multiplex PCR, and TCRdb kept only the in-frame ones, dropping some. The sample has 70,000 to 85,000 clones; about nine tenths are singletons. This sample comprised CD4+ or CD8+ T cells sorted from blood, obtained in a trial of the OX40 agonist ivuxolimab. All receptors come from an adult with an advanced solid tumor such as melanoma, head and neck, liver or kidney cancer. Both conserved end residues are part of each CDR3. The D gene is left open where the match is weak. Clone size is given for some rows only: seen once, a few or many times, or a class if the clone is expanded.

CASSPQGLYEQYF	TGTGCCAGCAGCCCACAGGGGTTGTACGAGCAGTACTTC	TRBD1	few	TRBV5-6	TRBJ2-7
CASTQVIGVTDTQYF	TGTGCCAGCACCCAAGTGATTGGGGTCACAGATACGCAGTATTTT	.	few	TRBV6-5	TRBJ2-3
CASSISDRGNQPQHF	TGTGCCAGCAGTATATCGGACAGGGGCAATCAGCCCCAGCATTTT	TRBD1	.	TRBV28	TRBJ1-5
CASSLGGRDTQYF	TGTGCCAGCAGCTTAGGTGGCCGAGATACGCAGTATTTT	.	.	TRBV11-1	TRBJ2-3
CASSLGTGAAYGYTF	TGTGCCAGCAGCTTAGGGACAGGGGCTGCCTATGGCTACACCTTC	TRBD1	.	TRBV7-2	TRBJ1-2
CASSLRYEQYF	TGTGCCAGCAGTTTGAGATACGAGCAGTACTTC	.	.	TRBV28	TRBJ2-7
CASSDWALGGYTF	TGTGCCAGCAGTGATTGGGCTCTCGGTGGCTACACCTTC	.	.	TRBV6-1	TRBJ1-2
CASSVTVLANTGELFF	TGTGCCAGCAGTGTTACGGTGCTGGCGAACACCGGGGAGCTGTTTTTT	.	.	TRBV6-1	TRBJ2-2
CASSLIGNEQYF	TGTGCCAGCAGCTTAATAGGGAACGAGCAGTACTTC	.	once	TRBV7-2	TRBJ2-7
CSSSEGGPTEAFF	TGCAGCTCGTCGGAGGGAGGCCCCACTGAAGCTTTCTTT	.	.	TRBV29-1	TRBJ1-1
CASSLAQGAGELFF	TGTGCCAGCAGCTTAGCACAGGGGGCCGGGGAGCTGTTTTTT	TRBD1	.	TRBV7-7	TRBJ2-2
CASSFGLARTDTQYF	TGTGCCAGCAGCTTCGGACTGGCCCGCACAGATACGCAGTATTTT	.	.	TRBV7-2	TRBJ2-3
CASSPDPGSGSLHF	TGTGCCAGCAGCCCTGACCCCGGGAGCGGATCCCTCCACTTT	.	.	TRBV5-5	TRBJ1-6
CASSLSQAPNTEAFF	TGTGCCAGCTCACTATCACAGGCGCCGAACACTGAAGCTTTCTTT	.	once	TRBV18	TRBJ1-1
CASSLLTTASGTITDTQYF	TGTGCCAGCAGTTTACTGACGACTGCTAGCGGGACCATCACAGATACGCAGTATTTT	TRBD2	.	TRBV28	TRBJ2-3
CASSPLSDEKLFF	TGTGCCAGCTCCCCACTGAGCGACGAAAAACTGTTTTTT	.	.	TRBV18	TRBJ1-4
CASSLDELAAYEQYF	TGTGCCAGCAGCTTAGACGAGTTAGCGGCTTACGAGCAGTACTTC	.	.	TRBV7-2	TRBJ2-7